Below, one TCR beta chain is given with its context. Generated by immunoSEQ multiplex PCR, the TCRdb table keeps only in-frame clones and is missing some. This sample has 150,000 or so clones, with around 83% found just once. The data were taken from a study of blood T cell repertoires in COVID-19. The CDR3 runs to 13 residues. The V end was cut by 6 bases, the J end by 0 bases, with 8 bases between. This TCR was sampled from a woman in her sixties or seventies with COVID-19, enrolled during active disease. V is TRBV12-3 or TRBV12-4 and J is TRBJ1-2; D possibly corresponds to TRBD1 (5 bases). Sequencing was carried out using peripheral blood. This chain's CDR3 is CASSPRANYGYTF. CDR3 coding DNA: TGTGCCAGCAGCCCCAGGGCTAACTATGGCTACACCTTC.